The clone carrying this T cell receptor (beta chain) occurred many times. The sample belongs to a study of spatial heterogeneity in lung cancer. Study as a whole: A consistent excess of beta-chain over alpha-chain sequences was detected.

Germline lookup yields CDR1 LNHDA and CDR2 SQIVND (reference sequence). This CDR3 spans 14 amino acids. Trimming took off 1 base at V and 3 bases at J, with 6 bases between the two ends. The time point is: sample taken at primary tumor resection. The sequenced material consisted of unsorted whole RNA from tumor, nontumor lung or frozen PBMC. The presence of a unique molecular identifier marked each TCR cDNA molecule. MiXCR was run by TCRdb on the 5' RACE reads, yielding one entry per CDR3 protein. The repertoire holds 6,000 to 9,000 distinct CDR3 sequences, with roughly 5.9% as singletons. The material sequenced was PBMCs, taken at surgery. This receptor was taken from a male donor with early-stage non-small cell lung cancer. The V call is TRBV19, the J call TRBJ2-2; no definite D call. In DNA form, the CDR3 reads TGTGCCAGTAGTATAGTGTCCGACACCGGGGAGCTGTTTTTT. Translation: CASSIVSDTGELFF.